This entry lists 28 T cell receptor beta chains sequenced from one sample in a study of response to subunit inactivated influenza vaccine. Using its own MiXCR run on the RT-PCR reads, TCRdb lists one record per CDR3 protein. The data hold roughly 780,000 distinct CDR3 sequences, with 15% to 20% observed a single time. The sample in question was PBMCs from blood, obtained more than 4 days after vaccination. The receptors stem from a man over 45 who received an inactivated influenza vaccine.

The table lists this clonotype with a few counts. The gene calls are TRBV25-1 and TRBJ1-1; D unresolved. This CDR3 has 13 residues. V lost 7 bases to trimming and J lost 1 base, with 10 bases between them. CDR1 is MGHDK, CDR2 SYGVNS, per germline. CDR3: CASKVLGNTEAFF. The DNA of the CDR3 is TGTGCCAGCAAGGTCTTGGGGAACACTGAAGCTTTCTTT.

The rearrangement joins TRBV11-1 to TRBJ2-5, with D perhaps TRBD1 or TRBD2 (5 bases each). This CDR3 is built from 16 residues. Germline CDR1 and CDR2: SGHAT and FQDESV (reference sequence). V gave up 5 bases and J gave up 0 bases, with 16 bases separating them. For the CDR3, the DNA is TGTGCCAGCAGCATCAACGGGGCTTGGAACCAAGAGACCCAGTACTTC. This codes for CASSINGAWNQETQYF.

This chain connects TRBV12-3 or TRBV12-4 to TRBJ1-4, with D hard to call. Trimming pared 3 bases from V and 11 bases from J, leaving 13 bases between. The CDR3 sequence is 13 residues long. The CDR3 coding sequence is TGTGCCAGCAGTTTCGGTGGGCAGTCGAAACTGTTTTTT. This gives the protein CASSFGGQSKLFF.

The chain combines TRBV27 with TRBJ2-5; maybe TRBD1 (5 bases). Trimming took 7 bases from V and 2 from J, leaving 17 bases between them. Looked up from germline, CDR1 is MNHEY and CDR2 is SMNVEV (reference sequence). This CDR3 is 15 amino acids long. CDR3 in amino acids: CASTKTPTEQETQYF. Written as DNA, the CDR3 is TGTGCCAGCACCAAAACCCCGACAGAGCAAGAGACCCAGTACTTC.

This chain links TRBV2 with TRBJ2-3, with 8 bases lining up with TRBD2. The germline V gene has CDR1 SNHLY and CDR2 FYNNEI. V shed 0 bases, J shed 2 bases, and the junction held 7 bases outside the gene matches. This CDR3 has 17 residues. In nucleotides, the CDR3 is TGTGCCAGCAGTGAAGCTAGAGCGGGAGTAAACACAGATACGCAGTATTTT. Translating gives CASSEARAGVNTDTQYF.

This clonotype was found a few times. J is TRBJ2-3 and V is TRBV4-2; D is undetermined. Germline V gene lookup returns CDR1 LGHNA and CDR2 YNFKEQ. Trimming took off 4 bases at V and 4 bases at J, with 15 bases between the two ends. The CDR3 runs to 15 residues. The CDR3 DNA sequence: TGTGCCAGCAGCCGGACGGCGGCAAGCGCAGATACGCAGTATTTT. Its translation: CASSRTAASADTQYF.

This clonotype occurred many times. CDR3 DNA: TGTGCCAGCAGCCCGCCCGGCATCGGACCCAATCAGCCCCAGCATTTT. It translates to CASSPPGIGPNQPQHF. The J gene is TRBJ1-5, the V gene TRBV12-3 or TRBV12-4, with unresolved D. Trimming shortened V by 6 bases and J by 3 bases, and 18 bases separated the two germline ends. The CDR3 covers 16 residues.

The chain links TRBV20-1 to TRBJ2-7, with D possibly matching TRBD1 (6 bases). V was pared by 6 bases and J by 0 bases, with 15 bases between. The CDR3 spans 14 residues. Germline CDR1 reads DFQATT; CDR2 reads SNEGSKA (reference sequence). CDR3 bases: TGCAGTGCCCTGGGGGCGGTGGACTCCTACGAGCAGTACTTC. It translates to CSALGAVDSYEQYF.

This rearrangement joins TRBV20-1 to TRBJ1-5; 11 nucleotides agree with TRBD1. The CDR3 is made up of 16 amino acids. CDR1 DFQATT and CDR2 SNEGSKA come from the germline V gene (reference sequence). J gave up 2 bases and V 1 base, and 4 bases lay outside the gene matches. For the CDR3, the DNA is TGCAGTGCTAGAGGGGGACAGGGGGGTGGCAATCAGCCCCAGCATTTT. Protein sequence: CSARGGQGGGNQPQHF.

This chain uses TRBV15 with TRBJ2-3; D is possibly TRBD1 (5 bases). The V end lost 9 bases, the J end lost 4 bases, and 14 bases lay between the germline ends. The germline V gene encodes CDR1 LNHNV and CDR2 YYDKDF (reference sequence). The CDR3 totals 13 residues. The DNA of the CDR3 is TGTGCCACATCGCAGGGCGTGGCAGATACGCAGTATTTT. Translating it yields CATSQGVADTQYF.

There are many counts of this clonotype. V is TRBV24-1 and J is TRBJ2-5, with 7 bases aligning to TRBD1. Germline assignment: CDR1 KGHDR and CDR2 SFDVKD. CDR3 length: 16 amino acids. Trimming at V came to 4 bases and at J to 5 bases, leaving 12 bases not matched to a gene. The DNA of the CDR3 is TGTGCCACCAGTGACCTACCACAGGGGAAGGCGGAGACCCAGTACTTC. Protein: CATSDLPQGKAETQYF.

A few counts support this clonotype. This chain uses TRBV4-3 with TRBJ2-6; D is uncertain. The CDR3 has 17 residues. Deletions cut 0 bases from V and 0 bases from J, with 9 bases between. CDR1 is LGHNA, CDR2 YSLEER, per germline. The CDR3 DNA is TGCGCCAGCAGCCAAGAATCCGGGTTCTCTGGGGCCAACGTCCTGACTTTC. Protein product: CASSQESGFSGANVLTF.

This clonotype has just a few counts. The chain is built from TRBV6-2 or TRBV6-3 and TRBJ2-2; D not resolved. The CDR3 extends over 14 amino acids. Trimming removed 2 bases at V and 5 bases at J, with 9 bases between. Germline V gives CDR1 MNHEY, CDR2 SVGEGT. CDR3 protein: CASSYGVETGELFF. In DNA, the CDR3 is TGTGCCAGCAGTTACGGGGTTGAAACCGGGGAGCTGTTTTTT.

There are a few counts of this clonotype. This chain joins TRBV6-2 or TRBV6-3 and TRBJ2-6; D uncertain. V lost 10 bases and J lost 8, with 9 bases in between. The V gene's germline CDR1 is MNHEY and CDR2 SVGEGT. The CDR3 is made up of 11 amino acids. The CDR3: CATLRTNVLTF. CDR3 bases: TGTGCCACGCTCAGGACCAACGTCCTGACTTTC.

With respect to this clonotype: The conserved closing phenylalanine or tryptophan is absent in this CDR3, likely reflecting a read error. This chain uses TRBV3-1 with TRBJ2-5; 8 bases are shared with TRBD2. This CDR3 comprises 15 residues. After removal of 4 bases from V and 5 bases from J, the junction contained 9 bases not matched to a gene. Germline V gene lookup returns CDR1 LGHDT and CDR2 YNNKEL (reference sequence). CDR3 DNA: TGTGCCAGCAGCCCAGAGGCGGGGGGACGGGAGACCCAGTACCTC. Its translation is CASSPEAGGRETQYL.

The CDR3 nucleotides are TGTGCCAGCAGCGGCCGGGACTCCAACACCGGGGAGCTGTTTTTT. Protein product: CASSGRDSNTGELFF. This chain connects TRBV7-9 to TRBJ2-2; the D gene is possibly TRBD2 (6 bases). CDR1 and CDR2 (germline): SEHNR, FQNEAQ (reference sequence). Trimming stripped 5 bases from V and 2 bases from J, with 12 bases between. The CDR3 runs to 15 residues.

The V gene is TRBV7-9, the J gene TRBJ1-3; D ambiguous. The CDR3 sequence is 15 residues long. Germline V gives CDR1 SEHNR, CDR2 FQNEAQ (reference sequence). V was cut by 5 bases and J by 4 bases, with 15 bases left in between. The CDR3 coding sequence is TGTGCCAGCAGCCTTAGGGTGACAAACGGAAACACCATATATTTT. Encoded protein: CASSLRVTNGNTIYF. Together with reference TRBV7-9 and TRBJ1-3, the CDR3 gives the full variable domain: DTGVSQNPRHKITKRGQNVTFRCDPISEHNRLYWYRQTLGQGPEFLTYFQNEAQLEKSRLLSDRFSAERPKGSFSTLEIQRTEQGDSAMYLCASSLRVTNGNTIYFGEGSWLTVV.

This clonotype showed up many times. The gene calls are TRBV29-1 and TRBJ1-4; 9 bases align to TRBD1. Trimming removed 6 bases from V and 7 bases from J; junction bases left unmatched: 6. This CDR3 is 13 amino acids long. Per the germline V gene, CDR1 is SQVTM and CDR2 is ANQGSEA. The CDR3 DNA sequence: TGCAGCGTCCTGGGACAGGGTGCTGAAAAACTGTTTTTT. This sequence encodes CSVLGQGAEKLFF.

This clonotype occurred many times. The rearrangement uses TRBV12-3 or TRBV12-4 and TRBJ2-7; the D call may be TRBD1 or TRBD2 (5 bases each). The length of the CDR3 is 11 residues. Trimming removed 8 bases from V and 4 bases from J, with 9 bases in between. CDR3 region: CASGGGYEQYF. CDR3 in DNA: TGTGCCAGCGGTGGGGGTTACGAGCAGTACTTC.

This rearrangement joins TRBV24-1 to TRBJ1-2, with 7 bases lining up with TRBD1. The trim removed 5 bases at V and 4 bases at J, leaving 12 bases unmatched. The CDR3 spans 16 residues. The germline V gene has CDR1 KGHDR and CDR2 SFDVKD. The CDR3, as DNA: TGTGCCACCAGTGGCCCAGGGACAGAAGGCCTCTATGGCTACACCTTC. This codes for CATSGPGTEGLYGYTF.

This chain connects TRBV4-3 to TRBJ2-5, with TRBD2 matching 7 bases. The J segment lost 5 bases and the V segment lost 0 bases, leaving 6 bases of the junction unmatched. Germline V gives CDR1 LGHNA, CDR2 YSLEER. CDR3 length equals 15 residues. CDR3 nucleotide sequence: TGCGCCAGCAGCCAAGAGGGGAGGGCCGGTGAGACCCAGTACTTC. Translated: CASSQEGRAGETQYF.

In its sample, this clonotype was seen a few times. V usage is TRBV6-5 and J usage is TRBJ2-1, with no clear D. Germline CDR1 MNHEY, CDR2 SVGAGI. The CDR3 is made up of 14 amino acids. Trimming removed 2 bases at V and 4 bases at J, with 9 bases between. The CDR3 coding sequence is TGTGCCAGCAGTTACAACAGACCTTACAATGAGCAGTTCTTC. As protein: CASSYNRPYNEQFF.

V gene TRBV6-5 combines with J gene TRBJ2-7; no definite D call. Germline assignment: CDR1 MNHEY and CDR2 SVGAGI. Trimming shortened V by 0 bases and J by 0 bases, and 12 bases separated the two germline ends. This CDR3 has 16 residues. This chain's CDR3 is CASSYSVGDGSYEQYF. The CDR3 region has the DNA TGTGCCAGCAGTTACTCAGTAGGCGACGGCTCCTACGAGCAGTACTTC.

A few counts support this clonotype. A read error may be the cause here, since a much bigger clone is one base away. This rearrangement joins TRBV24-1 to TRBJ2-5; D is unresolved. CDR1 is KGHDR, CDR2 SFDVKD, per germline. This CDR3 is 11 amino acids long. Trimming shortened V by 2 bases and J by 5 bases, and 2 bases separated the two germline ends. CDR3 loop: CATSDSETQYF. In DNA form, the CDR3 reads TGTGCCACCAGTGATTCGGAGACCCAGTACTTC.

The chain recombines TRBV6-2 or TRBV6-3 with TRBJ1-2; D is uncertain. The V end was cut by 7 bases, the J end by 6 bases, with 18 bases between. CDR3 size: 14 residues. Germline-derived CDR1 and CDR2 are MNHEY and SVGEGT. CDR3 sequence reads: CASTYHPGRDGYTF. CDR3 sequence (DNA): TGTGCCAGCACCTATCATCCGGGGAGGGATGGCTACACCTTC.

The chain couples TRBV12-3 or TRBV12-4 to TRBJ2-6, with 7 bases fitting TRBD2. Trimming removed 3 bases from V and 0 bases from J; junction bases left unmatched: 14. The CDR3 loop spans 20 amino acids. The CDR3, as DNA: TGTGCCAGCAGTTTCGGCCCTCGGGGAGGGAGGTCCTCTGGGGCCAACGTCCTGACTTTC. Translated: CASSFGPRGGRSSGANVLTF.

This clonotype came up a few times. The chain has TRBV5-1 and TRBJ2-1; 14 nucleotides line up with TRBD2. The CDR3 extends over 15 amino acids. Germline V CDR1 and CDR2: SGHRS, YFSETQ. The trim removed 4 bases at V and 7 bases at J, leaving 4 bases unmatched. CDR3 sequence (DNA): TGCGCCAGCAGCCAACGGACTAGCGGGGGGAATGAGCAGTTCTTC. This encodes CASSQRTSGGNEQFF.

DNA for the CDR3: TGTGCCAGCAGCTCGGCTCTCTGGCGGGGAACCTACGAGCAGTACTTC. Encoded protein: CASSSALWRGTYEQYF. The V gene is TRBV5-5, the J gene TRBJ2-7; tentative D call: TRBD2 (6 bases). V was clipped by 3 bases and J by 2 bases, with 18 bases between them. The CDR3 runs 16 residues. Germline lookup yields CDR1 SGHKS and CDR2 YYEKEE (reference sequence).